This section outlines one T cell receptor (beta chain) sequence together with its context. As yet, its antigen is unknown. The source of the sample is a study of cytomegalovirus exposure and HLA in healthy donors. The germline CDR1 and CDR2 sequences are LGHNT and FRNRAP. V dropped 6 bases and J dropped 0 bases, with 5 bases sitting between them. The CDR3 is 12 residues long. PCR was performed using 60 Vbeta and 13 Jbeta primers. TCRdb's table, derived via immunoSEQ multiplex PCR, lists solely in-frame clones and lacks some. The sample has under 200,000 clones; 68% are singletons. Study-level findings and limits: Generally TCR sequences proved uncommon, though certain public TCRs appeared in numerous donors.

The sequence was collected from a man over 45 in good health and CMV-seronegative. Source material: PBMCs. The J gene is TRBJ1-1, the V gene TRBV12-5; unclear D gene. The CDR3 here is CASGRVNTEAFF. The DNA for the CDR3 is TGTGCTAGTGGGAGAGTGAACACTGAAGCTTTCTTT.